Presented here are 27 T cell receptor beta chains from one specimen sequenced in a study of CD8 T cells in ankylosing spondylitis. TCRdb used MiXCR to reprocess the 5' RACE reads, holding one entry per CDR3 protein. The table has about 250,000 distinct CDR3 sequences, roughly a third seen once. Sequencing was carried out using blood, either unsorted or a sorted T cell fraction (not recorded which). All receptors come from a male donor with ankylosing spondylitis or in good health (not recorded which).

The V gene is TRBV5-6, the J gene TRBJ1-1; D unresolved. CDR1 and CDR2 from the germline V gene are SGHDT and YYEEEE. The CDR3 consists of 16 residues. The ends were cut back, 4 bases at V and 1 base at J, with 17 bases in the middle. In DNA, the CDR3 is TGTGCCAGCAGCCTCCGGGCCCTCCGGGGGAACACTGAAGCTTTCTTT. Translated: CASSLRALRGNTEAFF.

The chain couples TRBV7-2 to TRBJ2-1; TRBD1 is a possible D gene (5 bases). CDR1 and CDR2 from the germline V gene are SGHTA and FQGNSA. The CDR3 runs 14 residues. Trimming pared 7 bases from V and 6 bases from J, leaving 16 bases between. The CDR3 nucleotides are TGTGCCAGCACCCCAGGGCGCGGTCGCAATGAGCAGTTCTTC. This gives the protein CASTPGRGRNEQFF.

This sequence joins TRBV5-1 and TRBJ2-3; tentatively, D is TRBD1 (6 bases). V lost 0 bases to trimming and J lost 0 bases, with 14 bases between them. Germline V gene data show CDR1 as SGHRS and CDR2 as YFSETQ. This CDR3 has 17 amino acids. The DNA of the CDR3 is TGCGCCAGCAGCTTGGCCTGGACAGTCTCTAGCACAGATACGCAGTATTTT. Translating gives CASSLAWTVSSTDTQYF.

The chain is built from TRBV3-1 and TRBJ1-3, with no clear D. Per germline, CDR1 LGHDT and CDR2 YNNKEL (reference sequence). This CDR3 region has 17 residues. The germline V and J ends were trimmed by 0 bases and 0 bases, with 12 bases remaining between them. The CDR3 loop is CASSQDIPGNSGNTIYF. The CDR3 DNA sequence: TGTGCCAGCAGCCAAGACATTCCGGGGAACTCTGGAAACACCATATATTTT.

This clonotype was seen a few times. The J gene is TRBJ1-5, the V gene TRBV4-2, with D unresolved. The germline V and J ends were trimmed by 1 base and 2 bases, with 6 bases remaining between them. Germline values: CDR1 LGHNA, CDR2 YNFKEQ. This CDR3 has 14 amino acids. CDR3 residues: CASSQGRGNQPQHF. For the CDR3, the DNA is TGTGCCAGCAGCCAAGGCCGGGGCAATCAGCCCCAGCATTTT.

The chain links TRBV7-6 to TRBJ2-1; D ambiguous. CDR3 length equals 14 residues. V gave up 2 bases and J gave up 9 bases, with 14 bases separating them. The V gene's germline CDR1 is SGHVS and CDR2 FNYEAQ. The CDR3: CASSLTPLGSEQFF. The CDR3 nucleotides are TGTGCCAGCAGCTTAACCCCGCTGGGTAGTGAGCAGTTCTTC.

The chain has TRBV3-1 and TRBJ2-7; weak D call: TRBD2 (5 bases). In germline, CDR1 is LGHDT, CDR2 YNNKEL (reference sequence). The CDR3 extends over 12 amino acids. Between the trimmed V and J ends, which lost 1 base and 7 bases, there was a span of 8 bases. The CDR3 spells CASSQGGNEQYF. The CDR3 DNA sequence: TGTGCCAGCAGCCAAGGAGGGAATGAGCAGTACTTC.

This clonotype was seen only a few times. The chain recombines TRBV10-3 with TRBJ2-1; D gene unclear. CDR1 and CDR2 from the germline V gene are ENHRY and SYGVKD. CDR3 length: 15 residues. Trimming cost V 0 bases and J 0 bases, with 6 bases left between them. CDR3 sequence (DNA): TGTGCCATCAGTGAGTCCACCCGCTCCTACAATGAGCAGTTCTTC. It specifies CAISESTRSYNEQFF.

The chain carries TRBV20-1 and TRBJ2-7; maybe TRBD1 (6 bases). The germline gives CDR1 DFQATT, CDR2 SNEGSKA (reference sequence). V was trimmed by 0 bases and J by 9 bases, leaving 12 bases between them. The CDR3 contains 12 residues. The CDR3 DNA reads TGCAGTGCTAGAGATGAAAGGGGGAGGCAGTACTTC. Residues: CSARDERGRQYF.

V gene TRBV12-3 or TRBV12-4 combines with J gene TRBJ1-3; tentative D call: TRBD1 (5 bases). This CDR3 has 15 amino acids. Trimming took off 6 bases at V and 0 bases at J, with 12 bases between the two ends. CDR3 region: CASSKDSYSGNTIYF. For the CDR3, the DNA is TGTGCCAGCAGCAAAGACAGCTACTCTGGAAACACCATATATTTT.

The genes are TRBV5-1 and TRBJ2-5, with a possible D match to TRBD1 (5 bases). Looked up from germline, CDR1 is SGHRS and CDR2 is YFSETQ. V dropped 3 bases and J dropped 4 bases, with 13 bases sitting between them. The CDR3 loop spans 14 amino acids. This CDR3 reads CASSYTSQGETQYF. The DNA of the CDR3 is TGCGCCAGCAGCTACACCTCTCAGGGAGAGACCCAGTACTTC.

There are many counts of this clonotype. The chain carries TRBV29-1 and TRBJ2-7; D remains ambiguous. There are 13 residues in the CDR3. Trimming cost V 4 bases and J 1 base, with 11 bases left between them. Germline V CDR1 and CDR2: SQVTM, ANQGSEA. CDR3 DNA sequence: TGCAGCGTTGGGGCGGCCCAATCCTACGAGCAGTACTTC. Amino acid sequence: CSVGAAQSYEQYF.

V usage is TRBV20-1 and J usage is TRBJ2-3, with D possibly TRBD1 on 6 matching bases. Germline V gene sequence: CDR1 DFQATT, CDR2 SNEGSKA (reference sequence). Between the trimmed V and J ends, which lost 6 bases and 0 bases, there was a span of 13 bases. This CDR3 has 14 amino acids. The CDR3 reads CSAVLRGSTDTQYF. CDR3 bases: TGCAGTGCCGTGTTGAGGGGGAGCACAGATACGCAGTATTTT.

This clonotype was observed many times. The J gene is TRBJ1-6, the V gene TRBV6-5; D is undetermined. Germline V gene sequence: CDR1 MNHEY, CDR2 SVGAGI. The CDR3 contains 14 residues. V was shortened by 2 bases and J by 5 bases, with 7 bases between the two germline ends. CDR3 in amino acids: CASSYTSDNSPLHF. For the CDR3, the DNA is TGTGCCAGCAGTTACACATCAGATAATTCACCCCTCCACTTT.

The rearrangement uses TRBV6-5 and TRBJ2-2; D call uncertain. The germline V and J ends were trimmed by 1 base and 4 bases, with 4 bases remaining between them. Germline values: CDR1 MNHEY, CDR2 SVGAGI. The CDR3 has 13 residues. The DNA of the CDR3 is TGTGCCAGCAGTTACTATGGCACCGGGGAGCTGTTTTTT. This encodes CASSYYGTGELFF.

The CDR3: CASSHKDRGPTDTQYF. The CDR3 DNA follows: TGTGCCAGCAGCCATAAGGACAGGGGGCCCACAGATACGCAGTATTTT. The chain carries TRBV5-4 and TRBJ2-3; 11 nucleotides align to TRBD1. The CDR3 loop spans 16 amino acids. The J segment lost 2 bases and the V segment lost 4 bases, leaving 6 bases of the junction unmatched. CDR1 is SGHNT and CDR2 is YYREEE in the germline V gene (reference sequence). Based on the CDR3 plus reference TRBV5-4 and TRBJ2-3, the full variable domain is ETGVTQSPTHLIKTRGQQVTLRCSSQSGHNTVSWYQQALGQGPQFIFQYYREEENGRGNFPPRFSGLQFPNYSSELNVNALELDDSALYLCASSHKDRGPTDTQYFGPGTRLTVL.

This clonotype was observed a few times. The chain carries TRBV20-1 and TRBJ2-1, with D unclear. CDR3 length: 14 residues. V lost 0 bases to trimming and J lost 4 bases, with 10 bases between them. CDR1 and CDR2 (germline): DFQATT, SNEGSKA (reference sequence). Here the CDR3 DNA reads TGCAGTGCTAGAGATGGGCTCATATACAATGAGCAGTTCTTC. It specifies CSARDGLIYNEQFF.

This clonotype came up a few times. J is TRBJ2-3 and V is TRBV6-5; tentatively, D is TRBD1 or TRBD2 (6 bases each). Germline CDR1 reads MNHEY; CDR2 reads SVGAGI. The CDR3 totals 17 residues. V was trimmed by 0 bases and J by 0 bases, leaving 13 bases between them. This CDR3 is CASSYSGARGSTDTQYF. The DNA for the CDR3 is TGTGCCAGCAGTTACTCGGGGGCCCGGGGGAGCACAGATACGCAGTATTTT.

This clonotype was seen more than once but under ten times. This chain links TRBV7-6 with TRBJ2-7; the match to TRBD2 covers 11 bases. The J segment lost 0 bases and the V segment lost 1 base, leaving 8 bases of the junction unmatched. CDR1 is SGHVS, CDR2 FNYEAQ, per germline. CDR3 size: 18 residues. The CDR3 reads CASSLGLAGGSSSYEQYF. The CDR3, as DNA: TGTGCCAGCAGCTTAGGGCTAGCGGGGGGCTCTAGCTCCTACGAGCAGTACTTC.

The J gene is TRBJ2-1, the V gene TRBV15, with D possibly matching TRBD2 (7 bases). This CDR3 comprises 15 residues. Per germline, CDR1 LNHNV and CDR2 YYDKDF (reference sequence). The germline V and J ends were trimmed by 5 bases and 7 bases, with 18 bases remaining between them. CDR3 bases: TGTGCCACCAGCCCCCCCGGGGAGGGGGGGAATGAGCAGTTCTTC. It translates to CATSPPGEGGNEQFF.

The V call is TRBV20-1, the J call TRBJ2-7; no reliable D call. Looked up from germline, CDR1 is DFQATT and CDR2 is SNEGSKA (reference sequence). There are 11 residues in the CDR3. Trimming took 3 bases from V and 5 from J, leaving 8 bases between them. The CDR3 here is CSASLVDEQYF. Here the CDR3 DNA reads TGCAGTGCTAGTCTAGTGGACGAGCAGTACTTC.

This clonotype was seen ten or more times. A junction end diverges from the germline sequence, so it may reflect a read error. The gene calls are TRBV5-5 and TRBJ2-1; no clear D. Germline CDR1 is SGHKS and CDR2 is YYEKEE (reference sequence). The CDR3 has 11 residues. CDR3 DNA sequence: TGTGCCAGCAGCTTGTCTGTTGAGAAGTTCTTC. Translating it yields CASSLSVEKFF.

This clonotype appeared a few times. V is TRBV6-1 and J is TRBJ1-4, with 7 bases identical to TRBD1. CDR1 and CDR2 (germline): MNHNS, SASEGT. The trim removed 5 bases at V and 3 bases at J, leaving 6 bases unmatched. The CDR3 has 15 amino acids. CDR3: CASSPRQGANEKLFF. CDR3 DNA: TGTGCCAGCAGTCCCCGGCAGGGGGCTAATGAAAAACTGTTTTTT.

CDR3 amino acids: CASSQERLQGAEDTQYF. Here the CDR3 DNA reads TGCGCCAGCAGCCAAGAAAGGTTGCAGGGGGCGGAAGATACGCAGTATTTT. The genes are TRBV4-1 and TRBJ2-3; 8 bases are a match to TRBD1. Germline loops: CDR1 MGHRA, CDR2 YSYEKL. This CDR3 contains 17 residues. V was pared by 0 bases and J by 5 bases, with 10 bases of the junction left unmatched.

This chain uses TRBV7-8 with TRBJ2-7; D may be TRBD1 (5 bases). The length of the CDR3 is 14 residues. The V and J ends lost 2 bases and 2 bases respectively, with 10 bases between them. Germline CDR1 SGHVS, CDR2 FQNEAQ. Here the CDR3 DNA reads TGTGCCAGCAGCTTAATCAGGGCCCCCTACGAGCAGTACTTC. The encoded protein is CASSLIRAPYEQYF.

This clonotype showed up just a few times. The J gene is TRBJ1-5, the V gene TRBV27; no clear D. V was cut by 0 bases and J by 5 bases, with 11 bases left in between. Germline CDR1 and CDR2: MNHEY and SMNVEV (reference sequence). The CDR3 contains 15 residues. CDR3 sequence reads: CASSLSRGFDQPQHF. The CDR3, as DNA: TGTGCCAGCAGTTTATCGAGAGGGTTCGATCAGCCCCAGCATTTT.

The chain joins TRBV5-1 to TRBJ1-1; no clear D gene. In germline, CDR1 is SGHRS, CDR2 YFSETQ. Trimming left V 1 base short and J 2 bases short, with 12 bases between. The CDR3 sequence is 15 residues long. The DNA for the CDR3 is TGCGCCAGCAGCTTGACGTTGAATGTTAACACTGAAGCTTTCTTT. Residues: CASSLTLNVNTEAFF.